The clone carrying this TCR beta chain was seen many times. TCRdb re-analysed the RT-PCR reads in MiXCR, keeping a single row per CDR3 protein. The sample has about 700,000 distinct CDR3 sequences, approximately 15% seen once; the top ten hold roughly 3.9%. V was pared by 6 bases and J by 6 bases, with 13 bases between. The CDR3 loop spans 12 amino acids. Germline V gene data show CDR1 as DFQATT and CDR2 as SNEGSKA (reference sequence). This sequence was found in a female donor in good health, serving as a healthy control. Material for sequencing was memory CD4+ T cells from blood. V usage is TRBV20-1 and J usage is TRBJ2-3; no firm D call. The CDR3 here is CSANERRDTQYF. The CDR3 DNA follows: TGCAGTGCCAATGAAAGACGGGATACGCAGTATTTT.